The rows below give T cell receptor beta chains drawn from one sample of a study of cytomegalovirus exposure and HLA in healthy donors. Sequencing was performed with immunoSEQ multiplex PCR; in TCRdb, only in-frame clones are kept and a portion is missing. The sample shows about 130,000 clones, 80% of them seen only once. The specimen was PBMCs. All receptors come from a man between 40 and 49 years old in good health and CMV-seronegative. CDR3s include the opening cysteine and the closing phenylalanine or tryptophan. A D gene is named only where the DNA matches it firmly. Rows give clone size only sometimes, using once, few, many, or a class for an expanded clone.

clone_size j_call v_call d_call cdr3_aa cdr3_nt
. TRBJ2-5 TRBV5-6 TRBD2 CASSLGGLAGGRETQYF TGTGCCAGCAGCTTGGGGGGACTAGCGGGGGGGCGTGAGACCCAGTACTTC
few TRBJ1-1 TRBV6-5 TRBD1 CASSSGTGVAEAFF TGTGCCAGCAGTTCCGGGACAGGGGTGGCTGAAGCTTTCTTT
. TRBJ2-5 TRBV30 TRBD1 CAWNGQGAGETQYF TGTGCCTGGAACGGACAGGGGGCGGGAGAGACCCAGTACTTC
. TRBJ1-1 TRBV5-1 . CASSLFDNRYAFF TGCGCCAGCAGCTTGTTTGACAACAGGTACGCTTTCTTT
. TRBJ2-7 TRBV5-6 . CASSFWGPPSYEQYF TGTGCCAGCAGCTTTTGGGGGCCCCCTTCCTACGAGCAGTACTTC
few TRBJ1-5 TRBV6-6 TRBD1 CASSSGTGVYNQPQHF TGTGCCAGCAGCTCGGGGACAGGGGTTTACAATCAGCCCCAGCATTTT
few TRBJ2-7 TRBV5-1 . CASSPTPAASSGEQYF TGCGCCAGCAGCCCCACACCTGCTGCCTCCTCGGGGGAGCAGTACTTC
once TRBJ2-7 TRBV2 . CASSGGDGSGEQYF TGTGCCAGCAGTGGGGGGGACGGGTCGGGTGAGCAGTACTTC
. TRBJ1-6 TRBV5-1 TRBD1 CASSLEQGGSPLHF TGCGCCAGCAGCTTGGAACAGGGGGGTTCACCCCTCCACTTT
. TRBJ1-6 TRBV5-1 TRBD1 CASSFVSGQGNSPLHF TGCGCCAGCAGCTTCGTAAGCGGACAGGGAAATTCACCCCTCCACTTT
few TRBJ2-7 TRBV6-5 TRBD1 CASSYSTGGLYEQYF TGTGCCAGCAGTTACTCGACAGGGGGTCTTTACGAGCAGTACTTC
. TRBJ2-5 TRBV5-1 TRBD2 CASSLGTSGSGETQYF TGCGCCAGCAGCCTTGGGACTAGCGGGAGCGGGGAGACCCAGTACTTC
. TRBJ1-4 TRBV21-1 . CASSKGGHVDRGLKNEKLFF TGTGCCAGCAGCAAGGGCGGGCATGTGGACAGGGGCCTGAAGAATGAAAAACTGTTTTTT
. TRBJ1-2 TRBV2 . CGTRGQGGIGYTF TGTGGCACCAGAGGGCAGGGAGGAATTGGCTACACCTTC
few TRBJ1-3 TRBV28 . CASSLSNRGNTIYF TGTGCCAGCAGTTTATCAAACAGGGGAAACACCATATATTTT
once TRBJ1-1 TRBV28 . CASPPSGLADTEAFF TGTGCCAGCCCCCCTAGCGGGTTGGCGGACACTGAAGCTTTCTTT
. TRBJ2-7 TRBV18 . CASSPSTTPAEQYF TGTGCCAGCTCACCATCGACGACTCCCGCCGAGCAGTACTTC
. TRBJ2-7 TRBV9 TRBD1 CASSPQGEQLYEQYF TGTGCCAGCAGCCCCCAGGGGGAGCAACTCTACGAGCAGTACTTC
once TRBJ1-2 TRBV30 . CAWIEVNYGYTF TGTGCCTGGATCGAGGTTAACTATGGCTACACCTTC
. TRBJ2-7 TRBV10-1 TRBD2 CASSEGTSGAYEQYF TGCGCCAGCAGTGAAGGGACTAGCGGAGCCTACGAGCAGTACTTC
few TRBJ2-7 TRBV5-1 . CASSLYGGAYEQYF TGCGCCAGCAGCTTGTATGGGGGGGCTTACGAGCAGTACTTC
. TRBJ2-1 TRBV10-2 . CASSEWTARDNEQFF TGCGCCAGCAGTGAGTGGACAGCCAGGGACAATGAGCAGTTCTTC
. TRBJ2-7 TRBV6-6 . CASKEAPSYEQYF TGTGCCAGTAAGGAGGCTCCCTCCTACGAGCAGTACTTC
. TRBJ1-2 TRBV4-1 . CASSQEVAGRYDGYTF TGCGCCAGCAGCCAAGAGGTGGCAGGCCGCTATGATGGCTACACCTTC
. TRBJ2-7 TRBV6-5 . CASTRTEGSYEQYF TGTGCCAGCACAAGGACAGAAGGCTCCTACGAGCAGTACTTC
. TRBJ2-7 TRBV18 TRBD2 CASSPLAGGLNYEQYF TGTGCCAGCTCACCTTTAGCGGGAGGACTGAACTACGAGCAGTACTTC
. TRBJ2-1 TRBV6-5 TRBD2 CASSYDGGNNEQFF TGTGCCAGCAGTTACGACGGGGGGAACAATGAGCAGTTCTTC
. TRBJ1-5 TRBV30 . CAWTARQGDQPQHF TGTGCCTGGACCGCGAGGCAGGGCGATCAGCCCCAGCATTTT
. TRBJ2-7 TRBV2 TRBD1 CASSEVPRDSYEQYF TGTGCCAGCAGTGAAGTCCCCCGGGACAGCTACGAGCAGTACTTC
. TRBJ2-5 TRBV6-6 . CASSYQSETQYF TGTGCCAGCAGTTACCAATCAGAGACCCAGTACTTC
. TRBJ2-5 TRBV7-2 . CASSPGQQETQYF TGTGCCAGCAGCCCGGGACAACAAGAGACCCAGTACTTC
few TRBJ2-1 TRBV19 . CASSSRTHNEQFF TGTGCCAGTAGTTCCAGGACTCACAATGAGCAGTTCTTC
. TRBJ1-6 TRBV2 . CASRSSGADNSPLHF TGTGCCAGCAGGTCGTCAGGGGCGGATAATTCACCCCTCCACTTT
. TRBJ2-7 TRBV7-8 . CASRSGYEQYF TGTGCCAGCAGATCGGGGTACGAGCAGTACTTC
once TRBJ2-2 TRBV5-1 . CASSRTGEPGELFF TGCGCCAGCAGCCGAACCGGGGAGCCCGGGGAGCTGTTTTTT
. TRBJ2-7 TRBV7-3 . CASSLGPPGSYEQYF TGTGCCAGCAGCTTAGGGCCTCCCGGCTCCTACGAGCAGTACTTC
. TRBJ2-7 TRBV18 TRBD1 CASSPPGDRVSEQYF TGTGCCAGCTCACCACCGGGGGACAGGGTTAGCGAGCAGTACTTC
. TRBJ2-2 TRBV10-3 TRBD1 CAISETGEGELFF TGTGCCATCAGTGAGACAGGGGAGGGGGAGCTGTTTTTT
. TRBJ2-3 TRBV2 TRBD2 CASSLWTSGGSTDTQYF TGTGCCAGCAGTTTGTGGACTAGCGGGGGGAGCACAGATACGCAGTATTTT
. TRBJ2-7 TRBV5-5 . CASSWTLDRREVYEQYF TGTGCCAGCAGCTGGACCCTGGACAGGCGGGAGGTCTACGAGCAGTACTTC
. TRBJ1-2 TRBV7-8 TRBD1 CASSPRDRPFYGYTF TGTGCCAGCAGCCCTAGGGACAGACCCTTCTATGGCTACACCTTC
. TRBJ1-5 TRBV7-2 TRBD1 CASSFSGTGDGRSPQHF TGTGCCAGCAGTTTTTCCGGGACAGGGGATGGGCGGTCGCCCCAGCATTTT